These 18 T cell receptor beta chains were all obtained from the same sample, sequenced in a study of monozygotic twins with inflammatory bowel disease. TCRdb reprocessed the 5' RACE reads, with one entry per CDR3 protein and no DNA. The sample totals about 110,000 distinct CDR3 sequences. Input material: blood. The receptors here all came from a human donor with ulcerative colitis or Crohn's disease, or a healthy co-twin of an affected twin (not recorded which).

The genes are TRBV7-2 and TRBJ2-3; TCRdb designates TRBD1, a call that cannot be tested without DNA. Germline loops: CDR1 SGHTA, CDR2 FQGNSA. The CDR3 consists of 13 residues. The CDR3 here is CASSLDPGDTQYF.

This sequence joins TRBV20-1 and TRBJ2-1; the TCRdb call, TRBD2, lacks DNA for checking. This CDR3 has 15 amino acids. CDR1 is DFQATT and CDR2 is SNEGSKA in the germline V gene (reference sequence). CDR3 in amino acids: CSAARTSGQLGEQFF.

The rearrangement joins TRBV5-4 to TRBJ2-3; TCRdb proposes TRBD1, but this gene call is untestable without DNA. The CDR3 totals 14 residues. Germline lookup yields CDR1 SGHNT and CDR2 YYREEE (reference sequence). CDR3 in amino acids: CASSIGQDTDTQYF.

The V and J genes are TRBV20-1 and TRBJ2-3; TCRdb's D gene call, TRBD1, goes unchecked for lack of DNA. The V gene's germline CDR1 is DFQATT and CDR2 SNEGSKA (reference sequence). The CDR3 has 13 amino acids. CDR3 amino acids: CSARASGTDTQYF.

This rearrangement joins TRBV4-3 to TRBJ2-7; TCRdb lists TRBD2, though no DNA is available to test this call. CDR3 length equals 16 residues. In germline, CDR1 is LGHNA, CDR2 YSLEER. CDR3 protein: CASSQGLAGTFYEQYF.

The genes are TRBV10-3 and TRBJ2-7; TCRdb picks TRBD1, but there is no DNA to check that call. Germline loops: CDR1 ENHRY, CDR2 SYGVKD. This CDR3 is 13 amino acids long. The CDR3 reads CAISEAGSYEQYF.

The chain joins TRBV4-1 to TRBJ2-2; the TCRdb D gene call, TRBD1, has no DNA to confirm it. The CDR3 is 17 amino acids. From germline, CDR1 is MGHRA and CDR2 YSYEKL. CDR3 amino acids: CASSQDPGALLTGELFF.

J is TRBJ2-1 and V is TRBV29-1; no DNA is available, so the TRBD2 call from TCRdb remains unchecked. The CDR3 runs 13 residues. Germline V gives CDR1 SQVTM, CDR2 ANQGSEA. This CDR3 is CSVASGIEDEQFF.

The chain recombines TRBV7-8 with TRBJ2-7; the D gene TCRdb calls, TRBD1, cannot be checked with no DNA. Germline V CDR1 and CDR2: SGHVS, FQNEAQ. This CDR3 is 17 amino acids long. CDR3 region: CASSLIPGNQIIYEQYF. The variable domain in full, with the rest retrieved from reference TRBV7-8 and TRBJ2-7, is GAGVSQSPRYKVAKRGQDVALRCDPISGHVSLFWYQQALGQGPEFLTYFQNEAQLDKSGLPSDRFFAERPEGSVSTLKIQRTQQEDSAVYLCASSLIPGNQIIYEQYFGPGTRLTVT.

The chain is built from TRBV2 and TRBJ2-3. The CDR3 loop spans 12 amino acids. CDR1 SNHLY and CDR2 FYNNEI come from the germline V gene. Here the CDR3 reads CASISLHYTQYF. Based on the CDR3 plus reference TRBV2 and TRBJ2-3, the full variable domain is EPEVTQTPSHQVTQMGQEVILRCVPISNHLYFYWYRQILGQKVEFLVSFYNNEISEKSEIFDDQFSVERPDGSNFTLKIRSTKLEDSAMYFCASISLHYTQYFGPGTRLTVL.

This chain uses TRBV6-2 or TRBV6-3 with TRBJ2-1; TCRdb's D call, TRBD2, is unchecked because there is no DNA. The germline CDR1 and CDR2 sequences are MNHEY and SVGEGT. This CDR3 region has 23 residues. The CDR3 loop reads CASSYGLLAGGPGSFSSYNEQFF.

The chain has TRBV6-1 and TRBJ1-1; TCRdb outputs TRBD1, but without DNA this stays unchecked. The CDR3 loop spans 14 amino acids. Looked up from germline, CDR1 is MNHNS and CDR2 is SASEGT. CDR3: CASTRRGLHTEAFF.

The chain is built from TRBV29-1 and TRBJ1-2. Germline-derived CDR1 and CDR2 are SQVTM and ANQGSEA. The CDR3 is made up of 11 amino acids. The CDR3 loop reads CSVGNNYGYTF.

The genes are TRBV6-1 and TRBJ2-7; TCRdb calls TRBD2, which cannot be checked without DNA. Germline CDR1 MNHNS, CDR2 SASEGT. The CDR3 extends over 14 amino acids. CDR3 region: CASTPGLGPREQYF.

This rearrangement joins TRBV5-1 to TRBJ2-1; there is no DNA to check the TCRdb D call of TRBD2. Germline V gives CDR1 SGHRS, CDR2 YFSETQ. The CDR3 has 16 amino acids. The chain's CDR3 is CASSLAGSPEYNEQFF.

The gene calls are TRBV28 and TRBJ2-4. CDR3 length: 17 amino acids. From germline, CDR1 is MDHEN and CDR2 SYDVKM. The CDR3 loop reads CASSFFSAVRAKNIQYF.

This chain connects TRBV7-2 to TRBJ1-4. This CDR3 contains 13 residues. The V gene's germline CDR1 is SGHTA and CDR2 FQGNSA. CDR3 sequence reads: CASSFNANEKLFF.

The chain links TRBV6-5 to TRBJ2-7; absent DNA, TCRdb's TRBD1 call cannot be checked. The CDR3 has 14 residues. In germline, CDR1 is MNHEY, CDR2 SVGAGI. CDR3 in amino acids: CSSSWAGSGYEQYF.